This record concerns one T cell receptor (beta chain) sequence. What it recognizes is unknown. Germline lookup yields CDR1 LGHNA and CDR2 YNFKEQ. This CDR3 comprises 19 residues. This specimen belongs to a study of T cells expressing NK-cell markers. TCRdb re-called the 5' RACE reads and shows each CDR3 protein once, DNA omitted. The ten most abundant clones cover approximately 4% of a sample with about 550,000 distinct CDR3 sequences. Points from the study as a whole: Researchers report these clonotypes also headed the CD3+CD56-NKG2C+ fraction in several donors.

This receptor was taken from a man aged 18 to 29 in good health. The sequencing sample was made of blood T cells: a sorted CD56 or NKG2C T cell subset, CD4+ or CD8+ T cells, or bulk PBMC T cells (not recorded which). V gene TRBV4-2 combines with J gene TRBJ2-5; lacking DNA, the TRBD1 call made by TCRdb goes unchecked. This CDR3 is CASSPGQGLAGASRETQYF.